These T cell receptor beta chains were read from a single sample in a study of shared clonotypes between healthy human individuals. The repertoire was sequenced with immunoSEQ multiplex PCR; TCRdb's copy has only in-frame clones and lacks some. The profile shows some 1.1 million clones, roughly 80% of them singletons. The specimen sequenced was memory CD4+ T cells from PBMCs. All receptors come from a young man in good health. Some clones in this sample may be carry-over from other donors' samples. Each CDR3 is given with its conserved first and last residue. Fields, in order: V gene, D gene, clone size, J gene, CDR3 DNA, CDR3 protein. D genes are given only for firm matches. Some rows have no size entry. The others give once, few or many, or a class for an expanded clone.

V: TRBV7-3
D: -
size: once
J: TRBJ2-1
DNA: TGTGCCAGCAGCCCTGGACTTGCCCCTTACAATGAGCAGTTCTTC
CDR3: CASSPGLAPYNEQFF

V: TRBV4-3
D: TRBD2
size: -
J: TRBJ2-1
DNA: TGCGCCAGCAACCGCGGGAGCAGGACCTACAATGAGCAGTTCTTC
CDR3: CASNRGSRTYNEQFF

V: TRBV28
D: -
size: -
J: TRBJ2-2
DNA: TGTGCCAGCAGTAAAGAGGACAGAAACACCGGGGAGCTGTTTTTT
CDR3: CASSKEDRNTGELFF

V: TRBV28
D: TRBD2
size: -
J: TRBJ2-1
DNA: TGTGCCAGCAGTTTAGCCGGACTAGTGTACAATGAGCAGTTCTTC
CDR3: CASSLAGLVYNEQFF

V: TRBV2
D: TRBD1
size: -
J: TRBJ1-1
DNA: TGTGCCAGCACCCGAGACAGGGGTCGAACTGAAGCTTTCTTT
CDR3: CASTRDRGRTEAFF

V: TRBV5-8
D: -
size: -
J: TRBJ1-2
DNA: TGTGCCAGCAGCTTTCTTAACTATGGCTACACCTTC
CDR3: CASSFLNYGYTF

V: TRBV6-5
D: -
size: -
J: TRBJ2-7
DNA: TGTGCCAGCAGTTACGGACGGGGTACCTACGAGCAGTACTTC
CDR3: CASSYGRGTYEQYF

V: TRBV28
D: -
size: -
J: TRBJ1-3
DNA: TGTGCCAGCAGTCGGAAGGGGATCTCTGGAAACACCATATATTTT
CDR3: CASSRKGISGNTIYF

V: TRBV27
D: TRBD1
size: -
J: TRBJ1-1
DNA: TGTGCCAGCAGTGACAGGGTAGGGGGGTACACTGAAGCTTTCTTT
CDR3: CASSDRVGGYTEAFF

V: TRBV18
D: TRBD1
size: -
J: TRBJ2-5
DNA: TGTGCCAGCTCACCTCAGGGGGCGCTCTTTTCGGAGACCCAGTACTTC
CDR3: CASSPQGALFSETQYF

V: TRBV9
D: -
size: -
J: TRBJ1-3
DNA: TGTGCCAGCAGCGTAGCCCCGGGCCCTGGAAACACCATATATTTT
CDR3: CASSVAPGPGNTIYF

V: TRBV14
D: TRBD2
size: many
J: TRBJ2-6
DNA: TGTGCCAGCAGCCCGGGACTAGCGTACGGTGGGGCCAACGTCCTGACTTTC
CDR3: CASSPGLAYGGANVLTF

V: TRBV28
D: -
size: -
J: TRBJ2-1
DNA: TGTGCCAGCAGTTTCCTGAGATTCGAGCCTCTTTGGAATGAGCAGTTCTTC
CDR3: CASSFLRFEPLWNEQFF

V: TRBV2
D: TRBD1
size: -
J: TRBJ1-5
DNA: TGTGCCAGCAGCCCAATGGACAGGAACAATCAGCCCCAGCATTTT
CDR3: CASSPMDRNNQPQHF

V: TRBV28
D: TRBD1
size: -
J: TRBJ1-2
DNA: TGTGCCAGCAGTCGACCCTCGACAGGGGCACTTGGCTACACCTTC
CDR3: CASSRPSTGALGYTF

V: TRBV9
D: TRBD1
size: -
J: TRBJ1-2
DNA: TGTGCCAGCAGCCCCCGGACAGGGGAAGCTAACTATGGCTACACCTTC
CDR3: CASSPRTGEANYGYTF

V: TRBV28
D: -
size: few
J: TRBJ2-2
DNA: TGTGCCAGCAGTTTAGGAGCAACCGGGGAGCTGTTTTTT
CDR3: CASSLGATGELFF

V: TRBV7-9
D: TRBD1
size: few
J: TRBJ1-5
DNA: TGTGCCAGCAGCCTCGACAGGGGAAATCAGCCCCAGCATTTT
CDR3: CASSLDRGNQPQHF

V: TRBV9
D: -
size: -
J: TRBJ2-7
DNA: TGTGCCAGCAGCCTCACTCCGATGGGCGAGCAGTACTTC
CDR3: CASSLTPMGEQYF

V: TRBV7-3
D: TRBD2
size: -
J: TRBJ2-5
DNA: TGTGCCAGCAGCCCCGGCGGGGGAGAGACCCAGTACTTC
CDR3: CASSPGGGETQYF

V: TRBV5-4
D: -
size: few
J: TRBJ2-5
DNA: TGTGCCAGCAGCCAGTACCAAGAGACCCAGTACTTC
CDR3: CASSQYQETQYF

V: TRBV7-3
D: -
size: -
J: TRBJ2-2
DNA: TGTGCCAGCAGCTTAGGAGGAAACACCGGGGAGCTGTTTTTT
CDR3: CASSLGGNTGELFF

V: TRBV7-8
D: -
size: -
J: TRBJ1-4
DNA: TGTGCCAGCAGCTTGCTGAGAACAGGGACTCCGGCAAAACTGTTTTTT
CDR3: CASSLLRTGTPAKLFF

V: TRBV4-2
D: TRBD2
size: -
J: TRBJ2-7
DNA: TGTGCCAGCAGCCAACTAGGGACTAGCGGGAGTTTTACGTACTTC
CDR3: CASSQLGTSGSFTYF

V: TRBV7-3
D: -
size: -
J: TRBJ2-6
DNA: TGTGCCAGCAGCTTCCACAGGGCCGGAGGGGCCAACGTCCTGACTTTC
CDR3: CASSFHRAGGANVLTF

V: TRBV18
D: -
size: -
J: TRBJ2-6
DNA: TGTGCCGGCCGGGGTGTCGAGGGACCTGGGGCCAACGTCCTGACTTTC
CDR3: CAGRGVEGPGANVLTF

V: TRBV2
D: -
size: -
J: TRBJ1-2
DNA: TGTGCCAGCAGCGGACAGCGCTATGGCTACACCTTC
CDR3: CASSGQRYGYTF

V: TRBV5-1
D: TRBD2
size: once
J: TRBJ2-1
DNA: TGCGCCAGCAGCTCTCTAGCGGGGGTAGCCAATGAGCAGTTCTTC
CDR3: CASSSLAGVANEQFF

V: TRBV11-2
D: TRBD2
size: -
J: TRBJ2-7
DNA: TGTGCCAGCGGACTAGCGGGAACTCTCGGCTACGAGCAGTACTTC
CDR3: CASGLAGTLGYEQYF

V: TRBV27
D: -
size: -
J: TRBJ1-2
DNA: TGTGCCAGCAGCCCGAAGGGACGGTATTGGGGCTATGGCTACACCTTC
CDR3: CASSPKGRYWGYGYTF

V: TRBV28
D: -
size: -
J: TRBJ1-2
DNA: TGTGCCAGCACCCAAGTCGGGGGGGACTATGGCTACACCTTC
CDR3: CASTQVGGDYGYTF

V: TRBV7-2
D: -
size: -
J: TRBJ1-1
DNA: TGTGCCAGCAGCCTACAGAGGAACACTGAAGCTTTCTTT
CDR3: CASSLQRNTEAFF

V: TRBV6-6
D: -
size: -
J: TRBJ1-4
DNA: TGTGCCAGCACCCAAGGAGGGGGGGAAAAACTGTTTTTT
CDR3: CASTQGGGEKLFF

V: TRBV2
D: TRBD1
size: few
J: TRBJ1-2
DNA: TGTGCCAGCAGGGAAAACGACAGGGGGCAAGGCTACACCTTC
CDR3: CASRENDRGQGYTF

V: TRBV28
D: -
size: -
J: TRBJ1-5
DNA: TGTGCCAGCGGGAACGGCAGGGGCGGCAATCAGCCCCAGCATTTT
CDR3: CASGNGRGGNQPQHF

V: TRBV28
D: TRBD1
size: -
J: TRBJ1-6
DNA: TGTGCCAGCAGTAGCCCGGGACAGGGTGGTTCACCCCTCCACTTT
CDR3: CASSSPGQGGSPLHF

V: TRBV7-2
D: TRBD1
size: -
J: TRBJ2-7
DNA: TGTGCCAGCAGCCTAATAGCCCTGGCACAGGGGGTAGGCTACGAGCAGTACTTC
CDR3: CASSLIALAQGVGYEQYF

V: TRBV28
D: -
size: once
J: TRBJ2-5
DNA: TGTGCCAGCAGACCCACGGGGGCGCAAGAGACCCAGTACTTC
CDR3: CASRPTGAQETQYF

V: TRBV18
D: -
size: -
J: TRBJ1-1
DNA: TGTGCCAGCTCACCAGGGTTAAGCAGTTTCAGGGACACTGAAGCTTTCTTT
CDR3: CASSPGLSSFRDTEAFF

V: TRBV7-9
D: -
size: few
J: TRBJ2-2
DNA: TGTGCCAGCAGCAAACCGCAGACCGGGGAGCTGTTTTTT
CDR3: CASSKPQTGELFF

V: TRBV9
D: -
size: many
J: TRBJ2-5
DNA: TGTGCCAGCAGCGTAGAATGGGAGACCCAGTACTTC
CDR3: CASSVEWETQYF

V: TRBV7-3
D: TRBD2
size: -
J: TRBJ2-3
DNA: TGTGCCAGCAGCCGGGCTAGCGGGAGAGGAGCAGATACGCAGTATTTT
CDR3: CASSRASGRGADTQYF

V: TRBV4-3
D: TRBD2
size: -
J: TRBJ2-2
DNA: TGCGCCAGCAGCCCAGCGGGACTACAGAACACCGGGGAGCTGTTTTTT
CDR3: CASSPAGLQNTGELFF

V: TRBV5-5
D: -
size: -
J: TRBJ2-7
DNA: TGTGCCAGCAGCCTAACCCCAGGGTTGGGCTACGAGCAGTACTTC
CDR3: CASSLTPGLGYEQYF

V: TRBV7-9
D: -
size: -
J: TRBJ1-2
DNA: TGTGCCAGCAGCTTAGATATCTATGGCTACACCTTC
CDR3: CASSLDIYGYTF

V: TRBV28
D: TRBD1
size: once
J: TRBJ2-2
DNA: TGTGCCAGCAGTTCTCACCCTGGGACAGGGGTGAACACCGGGGAGCTGTTTTTT
CDR3: CASSSHPGTGVNTGELFF

V: TRBV4-1
D: -
size: -
J: TRBJ2-7
DNA: TGCGCCAGCAGCCAAGTAGGGGGGGCCGGGGACTACGAGCAGTACTTC
CDR3: CASSQVGGAGDYEQYF

V: TRBV9
D: -
size: -
J: TRBJ2-7
DNA: TGTGCCAGCAGCGTAGAGCTGTGGGACGAGCAGTACTTC
CDR3: CASSVELWDEQYF

V: TRBV5-5
D: -
size: -
J: TRBJ1-2
DNA: TGTGCCAGCAGCTTGGGGCGTGCCTTC
CDR3: CASSLGRAF

V: TRBV7-6
D: -
size: -
J: TRBJ1-1
DNA: TGTGCCAGCAGCTTAAGAGCCAGACTCACGAACACTGAAGCTTTCTTT
CDR3: CASSLRARLTNTEAFF

V: TRBV5-1
D: -
size: -
J: TRBJ1-6
DNA: TGCGCCAGCTCCGACCGGACCGCGAATAATTCACCCCTCCACTTT
CDR3: CASSDRTANNSPLHF

V: TRBV28
D: -
size: -
J: TRBJ1-1
DNA: TGTGCCAGCAACCTACAGGGCGGGGGCACTGAAGCTTTCTTT
CDR3: CASNLQGGGTEAFF

V: TRBV28
D: TRBD1
size: -
J: TRBJ1-5
DNA: TGTGCCAGCAGGGGACAGAAACATCAGCCCCAGCATTTT
CDR3: CASRGQKHQPQHF

V: TRBV6-5
D: -
size: -
J: TRBJ2-3
DNA: TGTGCCAGCAGCCCGACAGGTCGCACAGATACGCAGTATTTT
CDR3: CASSPTGRTDTQYF

V: TRBV28
D: -
size: -
J: TRBJ1-2
DNA: TGTGCCAGCAGTTTAATGGTCCGCACTAGGGGTGGCTACACCTTC
CDR3: CASSLMVRTRGGYTF

V: TRBV7-9
D: -
size: -
J: TRBJ2-7
DNA: TGTGCCAGCAGCCCGACTTCATTGGTTTACGAGCAGTACTTC
CDR3: CASSPTSLVYEQYF

V: TRBV7-6
D: TRBD2
size: -
J: TRBJ2-1
DNA: TGTGCCAGCAGCTCACTAGCGGTCAATGAGCAGTTCTTC
CDR3: CASSSLAVNEQFF